This T cell receptor (beta chain) was recorded in a study of shared clonotypes between healthy human individuals (dated by TCRdb to 2019 to 2021). Some background on the complete study: A couple of women and three men aged 18 to 49 years were included in the cohort. Each donor's leukapheresis produced roughly between about 0.9 and 9.5 billion PBMCs. The study deeply sequenced blood TCR repertoires of 5 or 6 healthy adults to estimate repertoire size and the extent of clonotype sharing between individuals. Per donor, three plates each were used for CD4 naive and CD4 memory, two for CD8 naive, and one for CD8 memory. To increase sequencing depth and limit assay-specific biases, different laboratories used diverse techniques to prepare libraries and sequence TCR repertoires.

Reading the germline V gene gives CDR1 SGHAT and CDR2 FQNNGV. From V the trimming removes 2 bases and from J it removes 6 bases, while the gene matches leave 4 bases of the junction unaccounted for. Including the terminal cysteine and phenylalanine, the CDR3 comprises 15 residues. Kept here is only the CDR3 DNA, which spans 45 bases and is read in frame from base 1. CD8 naive samples were CD45RO-negative cells positively selected for CCR7, giving a CD45RA+CCR7+ population that excluded TemRA cells. The donors were healthy, HIV-negative adults with no recently reported acute infections or vaccinations. Every donor was a Caucasian adult residing in Nashville, Tennessee, USA. Blood was obtained by leukapheresis, after which PBMCs were separated by Ficoll-Histopaque density gradient centrifugation and cryopreserved in liquid nitrogen vapor phase. Analytical flow cytometry was used to check the purity and quantity of each magnetically sorted T cell population. From each sorted fraction, genomic DNA was isolated and quantified by UV absorbance on a Nanodrop 2000c.

Turning to this clone: No cognate antigen has been identified for it. No much larger clone exists at a distance of one base, and base qualities are not known.

The research as a whole found: Even with the large sequencing depth, rarefaction of the sorted-subset datasets indicated that sequencing was incomplete. Only blood was sampled, and tissue TCR repertoires likely differ from those in blood. Pairwise subsampling led to the expectation that sequencing depth would affect the degree of clonotype sharing among donors. Naive subsets generally had larger estimated clonotype richness than memory subsets did. Sharing across several donors was observed for about 5% of naive CD4, 3% to 3.5% of naive CD8, around 2.5% of memory CD4, and roughly 0.4% of memory CD8 clonotypes. Because the study included a small number of donors, the genetic and exposure-history diversity represented was limited. Higher generation probabilities were observed for clonotypes shared by all four sorted-subset donors than for non-shared clonotypes.

TCR CDR3 regions were amplified from genomic DNA by multiplex PCR using the deep immunoSEQ assay. Extracted genomic DNA from each cell subset was spread evenly across all wells of several immunoSEQ 96-well plates, with each plate serving as a replicate. For sorted subsets, roughly 200 ng genomic DNA, equal to tens of thousands of T cell genomes, was loaded into each replicate PCR. Purified libraries were quantified with a Qubit 3.0 fluorometer, sized on a Bioanalyzer 2100, and re-quantified with the KAPA Library Quantification kit. Each immunoSEQ 96-well plate was sequenced on its own single-read 150-cycle Illumina NextSeq 550 flow cell. In the paper's pipeline: Because the immunoSEQ output held only junctional sequences and lacked quality scores, the filtering could not match the filtering applied to full-length reads. To assign V/J genes and CDR3, sequences were annotated using PyIR, a Python wrapper for IgBLAST v1.9, with IMGT germline references. Reads were filtered out if the reads had weak V/J assignments (E-value above 1e-6), no CDR3, stop codons, out-of-frame junctions, or ambiguous translated residues. V3J clonotypes were defined as sequences sharing an identical inferred V gene, J gene, and CDR3 amino acid sequence. Percentage overlap between repertoires was calculated by dividing the number of shared unique clonotypes by the size of the smaller repertoire. RTK rarefaction, the Chao1 estimator, and Recon v2.1 estimates of unobserved clonotypes were used to assess repertoire richness. For all TCRbeta clonotypes obtained by the gDNA method from four donors, generation probabilities were computed with OLGA. Here the immuneACCESS table is served through TCRdb, limited to in-frame sequences with V and J called. Missing clones are a known gap in these copies; in checked studies unresolved V genes cover under half, and the rest lacks a known reason. V and J calls plus clone size are reproduced from that table; the DNA served to infer D and trimming. The sample contains some 2 million clones, approximately 94% of them found a single time. 1% to 1.5% of the sample is taken by the ten largest.

The receptor was derived from a man between 18 and 29 years old in good health. The chain joins TRBV11-2 to TRBJ2-1; 10 of the junction bases match TRBD2. Sequences were obtained from naive CD8+ T cells sorted from blood. The label giving this sample's cell subset or site can be read as: CD45RA+CCR7+. For the CDR3, the sequence is CASSLSSGGSNEQFF. The DNA sequence is given as TGTGCCAGCAGCTTAAGTAGCGGGGGGAGCAATGAGCAGTTCTTC.